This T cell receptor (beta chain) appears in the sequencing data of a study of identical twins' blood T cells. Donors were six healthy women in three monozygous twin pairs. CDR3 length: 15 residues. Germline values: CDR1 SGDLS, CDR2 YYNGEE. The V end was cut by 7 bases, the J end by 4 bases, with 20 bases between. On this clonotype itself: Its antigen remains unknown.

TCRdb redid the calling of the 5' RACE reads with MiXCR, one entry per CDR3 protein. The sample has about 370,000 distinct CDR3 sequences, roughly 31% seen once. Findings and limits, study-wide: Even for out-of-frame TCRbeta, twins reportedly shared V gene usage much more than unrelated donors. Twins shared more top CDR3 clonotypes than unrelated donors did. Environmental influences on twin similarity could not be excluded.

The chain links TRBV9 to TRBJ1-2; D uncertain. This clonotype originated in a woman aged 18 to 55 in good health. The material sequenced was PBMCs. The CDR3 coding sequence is TGTGCCAGCGGCGAGTCTCTCGTCAGAAGCTATGGCTACACCTTC. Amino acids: CASGESLVRSYGYTF.